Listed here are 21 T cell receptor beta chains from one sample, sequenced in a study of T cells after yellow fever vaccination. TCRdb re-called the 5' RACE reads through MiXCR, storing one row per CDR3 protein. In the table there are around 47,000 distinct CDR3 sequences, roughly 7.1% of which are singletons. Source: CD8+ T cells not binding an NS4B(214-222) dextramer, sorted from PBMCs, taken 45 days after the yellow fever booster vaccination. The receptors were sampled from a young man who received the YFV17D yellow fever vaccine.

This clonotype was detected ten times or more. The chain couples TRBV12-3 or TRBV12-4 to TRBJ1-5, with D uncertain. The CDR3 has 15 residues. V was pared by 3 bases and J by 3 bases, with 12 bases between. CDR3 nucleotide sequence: TGTGCCAGCAGTTTGAAAGCGGGGTACAATCAGCCCCAGCATTTT. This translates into CASSLKAGYNQPQHF.

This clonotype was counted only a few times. Here the CDR3 DNA reads TGTGCCAGCATCGGGGGGCTTATCCTCACCTTC. Its translation: CASIGGLILTF. The V gene is TRBV6-5, the J gene TRBJ1-2; the D gene is possibly TRBD1 (6 bases). CDR3 length equals 11 residues. The V end lost 7 bases, the J end lost 13 bases, and 16 bases lay between the germline ends. The V gene's germline CDR1 is MNHEY and CDR2 SVGAGI.

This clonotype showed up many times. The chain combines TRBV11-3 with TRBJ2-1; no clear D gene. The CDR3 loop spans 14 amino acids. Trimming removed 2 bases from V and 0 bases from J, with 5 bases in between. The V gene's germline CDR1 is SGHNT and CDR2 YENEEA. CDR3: CASSLHSSYNEQFF. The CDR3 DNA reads TGTGCCAGCAGCTTACATAGCTCCTACAATGAGCAGTTCTTC.

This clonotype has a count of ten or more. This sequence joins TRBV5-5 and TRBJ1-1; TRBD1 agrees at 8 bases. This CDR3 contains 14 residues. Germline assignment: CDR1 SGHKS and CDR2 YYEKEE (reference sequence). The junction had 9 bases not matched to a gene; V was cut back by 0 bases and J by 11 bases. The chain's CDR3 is CASSLGGTGNQAFF. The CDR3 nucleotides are TGTGCCAGCAGCTTGGGAGGGACAGGTAACCAGGCTTTCTTT.

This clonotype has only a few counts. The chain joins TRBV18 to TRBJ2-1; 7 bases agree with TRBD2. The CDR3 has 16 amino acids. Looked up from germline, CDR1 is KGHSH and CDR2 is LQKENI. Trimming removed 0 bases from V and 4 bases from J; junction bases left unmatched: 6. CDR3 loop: CASSPPGTTPYNEQFF. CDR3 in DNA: TGTGCCAGCTCACCACCCGGGACTACTCCGTACAATGAGCAGTTCTTC.

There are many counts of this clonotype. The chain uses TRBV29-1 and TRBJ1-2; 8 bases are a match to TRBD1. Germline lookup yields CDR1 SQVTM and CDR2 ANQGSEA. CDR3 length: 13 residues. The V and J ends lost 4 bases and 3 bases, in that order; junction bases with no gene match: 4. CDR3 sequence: CSVVTGVDYGYTF. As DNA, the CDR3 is TGCAGCGTTGTGACAGGGGTTGACTATGGCTACACCTTC. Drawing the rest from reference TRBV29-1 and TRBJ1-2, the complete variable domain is SAVISQKPSRDICQRGTSLTIQCQVDSQVTMMFWYRQQPGQSLTLIATANQGSEATYESGFVIDKFPISRPNLTFSTLTVSNMSPEDSSIYLCSVVTGVDYGYTFGSGTRLTVV.

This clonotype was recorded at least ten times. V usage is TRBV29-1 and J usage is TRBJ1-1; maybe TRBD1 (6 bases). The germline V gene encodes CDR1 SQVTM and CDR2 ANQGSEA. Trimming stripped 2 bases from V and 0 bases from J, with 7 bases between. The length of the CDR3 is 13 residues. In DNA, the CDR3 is TGCAGCGTTGAACGGGGGCTGAACACTGAAGCTTTCTTT. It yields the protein CSVERGLNTEAFF.

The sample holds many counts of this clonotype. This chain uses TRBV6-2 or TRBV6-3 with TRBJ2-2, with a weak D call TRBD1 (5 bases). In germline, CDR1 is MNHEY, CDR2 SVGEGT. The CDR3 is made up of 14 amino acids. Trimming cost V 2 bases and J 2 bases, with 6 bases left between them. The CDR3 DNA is TGTGCCAGCAGTTACGGGGCCAACACCGGGGAGCTGTTTTTT. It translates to CASSYGANTGELFF.

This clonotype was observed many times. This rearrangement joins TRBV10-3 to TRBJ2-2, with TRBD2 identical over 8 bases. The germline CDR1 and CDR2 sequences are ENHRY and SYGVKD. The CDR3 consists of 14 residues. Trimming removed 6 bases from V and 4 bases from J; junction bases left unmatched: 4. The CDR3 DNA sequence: TGTGCCATCAGAAGCGGGAGTGGCACCGGGGAGCTGTTTTTT. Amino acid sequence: CAIRSGSGTGELFF.

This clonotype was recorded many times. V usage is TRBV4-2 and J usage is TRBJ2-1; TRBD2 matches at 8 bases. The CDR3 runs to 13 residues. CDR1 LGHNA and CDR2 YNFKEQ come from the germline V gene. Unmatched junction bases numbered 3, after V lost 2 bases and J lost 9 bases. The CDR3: CASSQQAGGEQFF. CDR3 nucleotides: TGTGCCAGCAGCCAACAGGCGGGGGGTGAGCAGTTCTTC.

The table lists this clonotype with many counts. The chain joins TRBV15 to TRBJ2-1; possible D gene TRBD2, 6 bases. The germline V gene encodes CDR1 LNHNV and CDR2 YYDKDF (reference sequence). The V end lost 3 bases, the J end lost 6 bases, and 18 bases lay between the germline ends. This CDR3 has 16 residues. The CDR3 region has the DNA TGTGCCACCAGCAGGGCCCGAGGCCGGGACTCCAATGAGCAGTTCTTC. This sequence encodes CATSRARGRDSNEQFF. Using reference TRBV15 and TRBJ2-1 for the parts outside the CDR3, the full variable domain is DAMVIQNPRYQVTQFGKPVTLSCSQTLNHNVMYWYQQKSSQAPKLLFHYYDKDFNNEADTPDNFQSRRPNTSFCFLDIRSPGLGDTAMYLCATSRARGRDSNEQFFGPGTRLTVL.

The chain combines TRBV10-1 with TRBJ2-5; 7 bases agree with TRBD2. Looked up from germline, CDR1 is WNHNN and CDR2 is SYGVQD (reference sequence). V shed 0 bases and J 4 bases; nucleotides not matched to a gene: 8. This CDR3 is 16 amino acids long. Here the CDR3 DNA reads TGCGCCAGCAGTGAGTCGTATTCGGGAGGCGGAGAGACCCAGTACTTC. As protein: CASSESYSGGGETQYF.

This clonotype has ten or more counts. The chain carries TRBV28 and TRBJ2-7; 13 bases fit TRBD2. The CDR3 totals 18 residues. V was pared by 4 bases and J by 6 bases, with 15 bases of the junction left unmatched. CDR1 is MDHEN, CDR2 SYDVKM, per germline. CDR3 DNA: TGTGCCAGCAGTTCCCTAGGACTAGCGGGAGCGGGGTACTCCGAGCAGTACTTC. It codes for CASSSLGLAGAGYSEQYF.

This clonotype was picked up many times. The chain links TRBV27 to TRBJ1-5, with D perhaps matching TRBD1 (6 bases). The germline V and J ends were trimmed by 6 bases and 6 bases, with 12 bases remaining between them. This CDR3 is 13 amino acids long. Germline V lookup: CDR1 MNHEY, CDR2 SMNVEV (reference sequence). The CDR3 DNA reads TGTGCCAGCAGGCCCCTAGGGGGTCAGCCCCAGCATTTT. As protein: CASRPLGGQPQHF.

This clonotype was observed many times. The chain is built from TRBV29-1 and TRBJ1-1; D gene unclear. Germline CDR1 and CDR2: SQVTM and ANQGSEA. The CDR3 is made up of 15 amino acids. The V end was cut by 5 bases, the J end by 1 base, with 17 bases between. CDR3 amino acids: CSVNPPGTRNTEAFF. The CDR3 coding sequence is TGCAGCGTTAACCCCCCTGGTACCCGGAACACTGAAGCTTTCTTT.

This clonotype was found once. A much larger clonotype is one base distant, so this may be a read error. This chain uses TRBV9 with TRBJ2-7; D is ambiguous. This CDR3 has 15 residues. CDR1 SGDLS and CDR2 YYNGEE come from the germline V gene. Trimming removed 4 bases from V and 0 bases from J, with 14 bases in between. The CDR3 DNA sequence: TGTGCCAGCAGCCCTGAGGAACAACCCTCCTACGAGCAGTACTTC. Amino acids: CASSPEEQPSYEQYF.

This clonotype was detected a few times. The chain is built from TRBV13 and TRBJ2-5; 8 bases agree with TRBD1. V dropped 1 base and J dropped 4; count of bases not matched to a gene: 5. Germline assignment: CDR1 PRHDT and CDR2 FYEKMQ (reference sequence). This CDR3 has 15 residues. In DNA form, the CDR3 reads TGTGCCAGCAGCTTAGTGGCAGGGGGCCGAGAGACCCAGTACTTC. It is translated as CASSLVAGGRETQYF.

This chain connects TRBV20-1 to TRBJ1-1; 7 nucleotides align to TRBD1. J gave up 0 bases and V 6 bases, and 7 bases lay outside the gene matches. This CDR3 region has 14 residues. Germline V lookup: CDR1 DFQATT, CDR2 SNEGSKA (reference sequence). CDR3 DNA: TGCAGTGCAGCGAGGGACAGCATGAACACTGAAGCTTTCTTT. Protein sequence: CSAARDSMNTEAFF.

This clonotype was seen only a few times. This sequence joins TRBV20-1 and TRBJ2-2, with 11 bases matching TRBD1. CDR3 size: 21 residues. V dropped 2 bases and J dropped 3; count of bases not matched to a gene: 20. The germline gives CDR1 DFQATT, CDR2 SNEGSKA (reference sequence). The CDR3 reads CSARSHPGTGGPRTYTGELFF. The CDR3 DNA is TGCAGTGCTAGATCTCACCCCGGGACAGGGGGACCCAGAACTTACACCGGGGAGCTGTTTTTT.

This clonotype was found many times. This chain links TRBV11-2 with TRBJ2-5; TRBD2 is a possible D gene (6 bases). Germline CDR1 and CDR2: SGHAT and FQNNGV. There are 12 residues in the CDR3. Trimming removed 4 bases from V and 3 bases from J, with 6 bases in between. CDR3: CASSWGEETQYF. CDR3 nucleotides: TGTGCCAGCAGCTGGGGGGAAGAGACCCAGTACTTC.

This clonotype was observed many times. The CDR3 sequence: CASSYGPGAGTDTQYF. The CDR3 DNA reads as TGTGCCAGCAGTTACGGCCCAGGGGCGGGCACAGATACGCAGTATTTT. This chain connects TRBV6-5 to TRBJ2-3, with a weak D call TRBD1 (6 bases). The V gene's germline CDR1 is MNHEY and CDR2 SVGAGI. Trimming stripped 2 bases from V and 1 base from J, with 13 bases between. The CDR3 is made up of 16 amino acids.